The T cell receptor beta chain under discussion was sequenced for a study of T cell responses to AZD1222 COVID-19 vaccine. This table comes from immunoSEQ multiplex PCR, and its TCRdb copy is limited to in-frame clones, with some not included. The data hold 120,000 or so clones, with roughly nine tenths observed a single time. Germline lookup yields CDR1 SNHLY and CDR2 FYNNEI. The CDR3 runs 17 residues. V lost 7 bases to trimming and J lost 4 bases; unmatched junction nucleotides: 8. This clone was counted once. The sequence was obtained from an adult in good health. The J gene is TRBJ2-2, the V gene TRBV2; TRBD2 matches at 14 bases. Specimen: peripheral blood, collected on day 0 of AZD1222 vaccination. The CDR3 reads CASTETSGGASTGELFF. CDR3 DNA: TGTGCCAGCACCGAGACTAGCGGGGGGGCAAGCACCGGGGAGCTGTTTTTT.